These 14 T cell receptor beta chains share one sample of origin, sequenced in a study of T-cell memory formation after mild COVID-19. MiXCR was run by TCRdb on the 5' RACE reads, yielding one entry per CDR3 protein. Found here are 560,000 or so distinct CDR3 sequences, 15% to 20% of them singletons; the top ten hold 8.1%. The sample taken for sequencing was PBMCs or a T cell subset sorted from them (not recorded which). Every receptor here comes from an adult woman who had mild COVID-19 (a few samples of this study predate the infection). Cell type and time point are not known.

This clonotype occurred a few times. The chain is built from TRBV24-1 and TRBJ2-7; no definite D call. The germline V gene encodes CDR1 KGHDR and CDR2 SFDVKD. Deletions cut 2 bases from V and 4 bases from J, with 14 bases between. The CDR3 is 15 amino acids. CDR3 DNA sequence: TGTGCCACCAGTGATTCCCAGGCCAAGGTGTACGAGCAGTACTTC. Amino acid sequence: CATSDSQAKVYEQYF.

This clonotype was counted a few times. This rearrangement joins TRBV27 to TRBJ2-2; 7 bases map to TRBD1. V shed 5 bases, J shed 5 bases, and the junction held 17 bases outside the gene matches. Germline V gene lookup returns CDR1 MNHEY and CDR2 SMNVEV (reference sequence). The CDR3 spans 18 residues. CDR3 region: CASSPRTGDSSRTGELFF. DNA for the CDR3: TGTGCCAGCAGTCCACGGACAGGAGACTCCAGCAGGACCGGGGAGCTGTTTTTT.

The genes are TRBV4-2 and TRBJ1-2; D is unclear. V lost 3 bases to trimming and J lost 7 bases, with 6 bases between them. The CDR3 loop spans 11 amino acids. The germline gives CDR1 LGHNA, CDR2 YNFKEQ. The DNA for the CDR3 is TGTGCCAGCAGCCAGTCGGGTGGCTACACCTTC. Translating it yields CASSQSGGYTF.

There are a few counts of this clonotype. The chain couples TRBV20-1 to TRBJ1-2; D is undetermined. The CDR3 runs 10 residues. The germline V and J ends were trimmed by 3 bases and 13 bases, with 12 bases remaining between them. The germline gives CDR1 DFQATT, CDR2 SNEGSKA (reference sequence). CDR3 nucleotides: TGCAGTGCTAGTATGCGGGCCCCCACCTTC. Translating it yields CSASMRAPTF.

The chain employs TRBV3-1 and TRBJ2-7; TRBD2 matches at 10 bases. This CDR3 is built from 16 residues. Germline loops: CDR1 LGHDT, CDR2 YNNKEL (reference sequence). V dropped 0 bases and J dropped 0; count of bases not matched to a gene: 2. CDR3 nucleotide sequence: TGTGCCAGCAGCCAAGAAGGACTAGCGGTCTCCTACGAGCAGTACTTC. This codes for CASSQEGLAVSYEQYF.

In its sample, this clonotype was seen a few times. This chain joins TRBV5-5 and TRBJ2-1; 11 bases fit TRBD2. The CDR3 has 17 residues. CDR1 is SGHKS, CDR2 YYEKEE, per germline (reference sequence). V gave up 5 bases and J gave up 1 base; unmatched junction bases: 8. The CDR3 sequence: CASRFSGGAISYNEQFF. The CDR3 DNA sequence: TGTGCCAGCAGATTTAGCGGGGGGGCCATATCCTACAATGAGCAGTTCTTC.

This clonotype was seen a handful of times. The chain joins TRBV7-8 to TRBJ2-5, with unresolved D. V shed 5 bases and J shed 7 bases, with 8 bases lying between them. The CDR3 runs 11 residues. CDR1 and CDR2 (germline): SGHVS, FQNEAQ. CDR3 in amino acids: CASSRDATQYF. DNA for the CDR3: TGTGCCAGCAGCCGAGATGCGACCCAGTACTTC.

This clonotype has just a few counts. The rearrangement joins TRBV24-1 to TRBJ2-2, with 10 bases identical to TRBD1. The V gene end was trimmed by 3 bases and the J gene end by 3 bases; junction bases not matched to a gene: 3. CDR3 length equals 16 residues. The germline V gene has CDR1 KGHDR and CDR2 SFDVKD. Here the CDR3 DNA reads TGTGCCACCAGTGATCCCGGGACAGGGGACACCGGGGAGCTGTTTTTT. This sequence encodes CATSDPGTGDTGELFF.

This clonotype occurred a few times. V is TRBV5-5 and J is TRBJ1-4; 8 bases match TRBD1. J gave up 8 bases and V 4 bases, and 7 bases lay outside the gene matches. The CDR3 covers 14 residues. Germline-derived CDR1 and CDR2 are SGHKS and YYEKEE (reference sequence). The CDR3 is CASSLRGRQEKLFF. CDR3 nucleotide sequence: TGTGCCAGCAGCCTCAGGGGGCGTCAAGAAAAACTGTTTTTT.

This clonotype was recorded a few times. This sequence joins TRBV12-3 or TRBV12-4 and TRBJ2-5, with D possibly TRBD2 on 5 matching bases. This CDR3 comprises 13 residues. V lost 6 bases and J lost 5, with 13 bases in between. The CDR3: CASSRIPGETQYF. The CDR3, as DNA: TGTGCCAGCAGCCGGATACCGGGGGAGACCCAGTACTTC.

This clonotype was detected a few times. V and J are TRBV5-6 and TRBJ1-2; no reliable D call. The CDR3 has 14 residues. Germline V gene data show CDR1 as SGHDT and CDR2 as YYEEEE. Trimming cost V 0 bases and J 8 bases, with 14 bases left between them. CDR3 bases: TGTGCCAGCAGCTTGGATATAAAGGGTGTAGGCTACACCTTC. This encodes CASSLDIKGVGYTF.

This clonotype occurred a few times. V gene TRBV18 combines with J gene TRBJ2-6; no firm D call. Trimming stripped 6 bases from V and 4 bases from J, with 13 bases between. The germline V gene has CDR1 KGHSH and CDR2 LQKENI. This CDR3 has 15 amino acids. CDR3 amino acids: CASSQRAPGANVLTF. CDR3 in DNA: TGTGCCAGCTCCCAAAGGGCTCCCGGGGCCAACGTCCTGACTTTC.

Only a few counts were recorded for this clonotype. The chain joins TRBV4-3 to TRBJ1-1, with 9 bases matching TRBD1. This CDR3 contains 16 residues. Germline V gene data show CDR1 as LGHNA and CDR2 as YSLEER. With 3 bases clipped from V and 4 bases from J, the junction kept 9 bases outside the gene matches. The CDR3 loop is CASSHGTGGSGTEAFF. CDR3 bases: TGCGCCAGCAGCCATGGAACAGGGGGCTCGGGCACTGAAGCTTTCTTT.

The chain recombines TRBV12-3 or TRBV12-4 with TRBJ1-4, with 10 nucleotides matching TRBD1. The ends lost 6 bases at V and 7 bases at J; junction bases unmatched: 8. The CDR3 is 15 residues long. CDR3 nucleotide sequence: TGTGCCAGCAGACCCGGGACAGGGGCTGCTGAAAAACTGTTTTTT. Amino acids: CASRPGTGAAEKLFF.